Shown below are 30 T cell receptor beta chains from a single sample sequenced in a study of cytomegalovirus exposure and HLA in healthy donors. Only in-frame clones appear in the TCRdb table, and some are missing; sequencing was by immunoSEQ multiplex PCR. The repertoire includes about 140,000 clones, 94% of them detected once, and approximately 2% sits in the top ten. The sequencing input was PBMCs. The receptor set was obtained from a man between 18 and 35 years old in good health and CMV-seropositive.

V usage is TRBV5-4 and J usage is TRBJ1-2; 7 bases match TRBD1. V shed 4 bases, J shed 7 bases, and the junction held 10 bases outside the gene matches. This CDR3 contains 14 residues. Germline CDR1 SGHNT, CDR2 YYREEE (reference sequence). CDR3 in DNA: TGTGCCAGCAGCCCTAGACAGGGAAAGGGTGGCTACACCTTC. Translation gives CASSPRQGKGGYTF.

CDR3 DNA sequence: TGTGCCAGCAGTGAGGTATCTGGAAACACCATATATTTT. It encodes CASSEVSGNTIYF. The rearrangement uses TRBV28 and TRBJ1-3; the D is unclear. The germline V gene has CDR1 MDHEN and CDR2 SYDVKM. V shed 5 bases and J shed 1 base, with 6 bases lying between them. CDR3 length: 13 amino acids. Together with reference TRBV28 and TRBJ1-3, the CDR3 gives the full variable domain: DVKVTQSSRYLVKRTGEKVFLECVQDMDHENMFWYRQDPGLGLRLIYFSYDVKMKEKGDIPEGYSVSREKKERFSLILESASTNQTSMYLCASSEVSGNTIYFGEGSWLTVV.

The chain is built from TRBV6-5 and TRBJ2-4; 7 bases align to TRBD1. The CDR3 loop spans 14 amino acids. The V segment lost 0 bases and the J segment 7 bases; nucleotides outside the gene matches: 3. Per the germline V gene, CDR1 is MNHEY and CDR2 is SVGAGI. CDR3 coding DNA: TGTGCCAGCAGTTACTCCGCCAGGGGGAACATTCAGTACTTC. Translation: CASSYSARGNIQYF.

The chain couples TRBV25-1 to TRBJ2-1; 7 positions agree with TRBD2. The CDR3 has 15 residues. In germline, CDR1 is MGHDK, CDR2 SYGVNS. V shed 3 bases, J shed 5 bases, and the junction held 7 bases outside the gene matches. CDR3 amino acids: CASSDWGGSNNEQFF. CDR3 coding DNA: TGTGCCAGCAGTGATTGGGGGGGGAGTAACAATGAGCAGTTCTTC.

This chain connects TRBV27 to TRBJ2-7; 7 bases map to TRBD2. V was pared by 4 bases and J by 3 bases, with 6 bases of the junction left unmatched. CDR3 length: 14 residues. Germline V gene data show CDR1 as MNHEY and CDR2 as SMNVEV (reference sequence). The CDR3 loop is CASSSGLTNYEQYF. The CDR3 coding sequence is TGTGCCAGCAGTTCGGGACTAACCAACTACGAGCAGTACTTC.

The chain combines TRBV29-1 with TRBJ2-7; 10 bases fit TRBD2. The CDR3 runs 13 residues. The junction had 3 bases not matched to a gene; V was cut back by 3 bases and J by 4 bases. Germline V gives CDR1 SQVTM, CDR2 ANQGSEA. The CDR3 sequence: CSVEASGRYEQYF. For the CDR3, the DNA is TGCAGCGTTGAGGCTAGCGGGAGATACGAGCAGTACTTC.

As DNA, the CDR3 is TGCAGTGCTGGACTAGCCCACGAGCAGTACTTC. Protein sequence: CSAGLAHEQYF. The rearrangement links TRBV20-1 to TRBJ2-7; 8 nucleotides align to TRBD2. The CDR3 is 11 residues long. CDR1 DFQATT and CDR2 SNEGSKA come from the germline V gene (reference sequence). V shed 5 bases, J shed 5 bases, and the junction held 2 bases outside the gene matches.

Here the CDR3 DNA reads TGTGCCAGCAGTGAAGATACGACAGGGGGATTATATGAGCAGTTCTTC. Its protein product is CASSEDTTGGLYEQFF. J is TRBJ2-1 and V is TRBV6-1; 9 positions match TRBD1. The V and J ends lost 1 base and 8 bases, in that order; junction bases with no gene match: 9. The CDR3 consists of 16 residues. CDR1 is MNHNS and CDR2 is SASEGT in the germline V gene.

CDR3 nucleotides: TGTGCCAGCAACCTAGCGCCCGATACGCAGTATTTT. Encoded protein: CASNLAPDTQYF. This chain connects TRBV28 to TRBJ2-3, with D possibly being TRBD2 (6 bases). V was cut by 7 bases and J by 6 bases, with 11 bases left in between. Per the germline V gene, CDR1 is MDHEN and CDR2 is SYDVKM. The CDR3 has 12 residues.

With respect to this clone: This sample also contains other DNA sequences that code for the same CDR3. The chain employs TRBV5-1 and TRBJ2-5; 7 nucleotides align to TRBD1. The ends lost 3 bases at V and 3 bases at J; junction bases unmatched: 8. The CDR3 is 15 amino acids. CDR1 SGHRS and CDR2 YFSETQ come from the germline V gene. The CDR3 loop reads CASSSSGTAKETQYF. The DNA for the CDR3 is TGCGCCAGCAGCTCTTCCGGGACAGCTAAAGAGACCCAGTACTTC.

This clone appeared once. The chain carries TRBV27 and TRBJ1-2; TRBD1 matches 7 bases. CDR1 is MNHEY and CDR2 is SMNVEV in the germline V gene (reference sequence). The CDR3 spans 15 residues. Trimming cost V 0 bases and J 4 bases; bases outside gene matches: 5. The CDR3 loop is CASSLSIGGGYGYTF. For the CDR3, the DNA is TGTGCCAGCAGTTTATCTATAGGGGGCGGCTATGGCTACACCTTC.

J is TRBJ2-5 and V is TRBV2; maybe TRBD1 (5 bases). CDR1 SNHLY and CDR2 FYNNEI come from the germline V gene. The CDR3 extends over 12 amino acids. With 8 bases removed from V and 4 bases from J, the gap between germline ends came to 11 bases. The CDR3 region has the DNA TGTGCCAGCGTCAGGGTTCGAGAGACCCAGTACTTC. Protein sequence: CASVRVRETQYF.

V usage is TRBV29-1 and J usage is TRBJ1-1; no reliable D call. CDR3 length equals 14 residues. Germline assignment: CDR1 SQVTM and CDR2 ANQGSEA. Trimming pared 7 bases from V and 1 base from J, leaving 16 bases between. The CDR3 DNA reads TGCAGCGGATGGTATAGGCTAGCGAACACTGAAGCTTTCTTT. This encodes CSGWYRLANTEAFF.

The CDR3 coding sequence is TGCGCCAGCAGCCGGGACTTAGCGGGAGGAGCGAACAATGAGCAGTTCTTC. Amino acid sequence: CASSRDLAGGANNEQFF. The chain joins TRBV4-1 to TRBJ2-1; the match to TRBD2 covers 10 bases. This CDR3 is built from 17 residues. V was clipped by 4 bases and J by 5 bases; unmatched bases: 11. Germline V CDR1 and CDR2: MGHRA, YSYEKL.

This clone was seen once. The V and J genes are TRBV27 and TRBJ1-1, with 7 positions matching TRBD1. This CDR3 is built from 15 residues. Germline trimming cut 5 bases from V and 4 bases from J; bases unmatched to any gene: 10. Germline V CDR1 and CDR2: MNHEY, SMNVEV (reference sequence). CDR3 sequence reads: CASSPFLTGSTEAFF. The CDR3 DNA is TGTGCCAGCAGTCCCTTCCTGACAGGGAGCACTGAAGCTTTCTTT.

The V and J genes are TRBV2 and TRBJ2-1, with 8 bases lining up with TRBD1. CDR3 length: 12 amino acids. CDR1 is SNHLY and CDR2 is FYNNEI in the germline V gene. The junction had 8 bases not matched to a gene; V was cut back by 4 bases and J by 15 bases. The CDR3, as DNA: TGTGCCAGCAGTGCGCGGACAGGGACAGCGTTCTTC. It encodes CASSARTGTAFF.

The chain combines TRBV6-5 with TRBJ2-3; TRBD2 matches at 7 bases. V lost 7 bases and J lost 4; bases outside the gene matches: 5. CDR1 and CDR2 (germline): MNHEY, SVGAGI. The CDR3 contains 13 residues. The CDR3 DNA reads TGTGCCAGCATTCAAGCGGGATCAGATACGCAGTATTTT. This gives the protein CASIQAGSDTQYF.

The sample holds one count of this clone. This chain uses TRBV6-1 with TRBJ2-3; D is unresolved. CDR3 size: 16 residues. V gave up 0 bases and J gave up 2 bases, with 12 bases separating them. From germline, CDR1 is MNHNS and CDR2 SASEGT. The CDR3 DNA sequence: TGTGCCAGCAGTGAAGCATTGGCTCCCGTCACAGATACGCAGTATTTT. Amino acid sequence: CASSEALAPVTDTQYF.

The genes are TRBV28 and TRBJ2-1; 10 nucleotides agree with TRBD2. V gave up 5 bases and J gave up 4 bases; unmatched junction bases: 8. The CDR3 spans 16 residues. Germline-derived CDR1 and CDR2 are MDHEN and SYDVKM. Here the CDR3 DNA reads TGTGCCAGCAGTGCTGGACTAGCGGATTATTACAATGAGCAGTTCTTC. This codes for CASSAGLADYYNEQFF.

This clone was found a few times. The V and J genes are TRBV5-6 and TRBJ1-5, with D possibly matching TRBD1 (6 bases). V was trimmed by 0 bases and J by 7 bases, leaving 11 bases between them. Germline V gene lookup returns CDR1 SGHDT and CDR2 YYEEEE. There are 14 residues in the CDR3. CDR3 amino acids: CASSLGPGEQPQHF. CDR3 nucleotides: TGTGCCAGCAGCTTGGGTCCAGGGGAACAGCCCCAGCATTTT.

V gene TRBV27 combines with J gene TRBJ2-5; TRBD2 matches at 10 bases. This CDR3 region has 15 residues. V was pared by 3 bases and J by 2 bases, with 3 bases of the junction left unmatched. From germline, CDR1 is MNHEY and CDR2 SMNVEV (reference sequence). CDR3 coding DNA: TGTGCCAGCAGTTTCTATAGCGGGAGGCAAGAGACCCAGTACTTC. It is translated as CASSFYSGRQETQYF.

The chain carries TRBV5-1 and TRBJ1-1, with TRBD1 matching over 10 bases. The CDR3 spans 15 residues. V lost 4 bases to trimming and J lost 4 bases; unmatched junction nucleotides: 7. CDR1 SGHRS and CDR2 YFSETQ come from the germline V gene. CDR3 in amino acids: CASSVGTGAATEAFF. The CDR3 region has the DNA TGCGCCAGCAGCGTTGGGACAGGGGCAGCCACTGAAGCTTTCTTT.

The chain combines TRBV6-5 with TRBJ1-5, with TRBD1 as a possible D gene (5 bases). CDR3 size: 15 residues. CDR1 is MNHEY, CDR2 SVGAGI, per germline. V was cut by 0 bases and J by 6 bases, with 12 bases left in between. The CDR3 loop reads CASSYSRGEGQPQHF. The CDR3 DNA reads as TGTGCCAGCAGTTACTCGCGGGGCGAGGGTCAGCCCCAGCATTTT.

This chain links TRBV15 with TRBJ2-7; D is perhaps TRBD2 (5 bases). CDR1 LNHNV and CDR2 YYDKDF come from the germline V gene (reference sequence). Trimming removed 5 bases from V and 4 bases from J, with 12 bases in between. This CDR3 is built from 13 residues. DNA of the CDR3: TGTGCCACCAGCGGGCTAGCCCTATACGAGCAGTACTTC. Translated, it gives CATSGLALYEQYF.

This chain connects TRBV4-1 to TRBJ1-2; 7 bases match TRBD1. Trimming removed 0 bases from V and 4 bases from J; junction bases left unmatched: 2. The CDR3 has 14 amino acids. Per germline, CDR1 MGHRA and CDR2 YSYEKL. This CDR3 reads CASSQETGPYGYTF. DNA for the CDR3: TGCGCCAGCAGCCAAGAGACAGGGCCCTATGGCTACACCTTC.

V usage is TRBV5-4 and J usage is TRBJ2-2; TRBD1 matches at 7 bases. V lost 3 bases, J lost 1 base, and 6 bases stayed unmatched. The germline gives CDR1 SGHNT, CDR2 YYREEE (reference sequence). The CDR3 extends over 16 amino acids. CDR3 nucleotides: TGTGCCAGCAGCTCGGGCAGGGGGTGGAACACCGGGGAGCTGTTTTTT. Residues: CASSSGRGWNTGELFF.

The V and J genes are TRBV30 and TRBJ2-7; D is possibly TRBD2 (7 bases). Trimming removed 5 bases at V and 0 bases at J, with 14 bases between. From germline, CDR1 is GTSNPN and CDR2 SVGIG (reference sequence). This CDR3 is built from 14 residues. In nucleotides, the CDR3 is TGTGCCTGGGCAAGGGGGGGGGTCTCCTACGAGCAGTACTTC. Residues: CAWARGGVSYEQYF.

This chain uses TRBV7-9 with TRBJ2-7; 11 bases map to TRBD2. V lost 1 base, J lost 2 bases, and 1 base stayed unmatched. Germline V lookup: CDR1 SEHNR, CDR2 FQNEAQ (reference sequence). There are 15 residues in the CDR3. Written as DNA, the CDR3 is TGTGCCAGCAGCTTAGTGACTAGCGGGACCTACGAGCAGTACTTC. This sequence encodes CASSLVTSGTYEQYF.

The chain is built from TRBV5-4 and TRBJ1-5; 10 bases match TRBD1. J gave up 7 bases and V 5 bases, and 9 bases lay outside the gene matches. The CDR3 totals 15 residues. Germline assignment: CDR1 SGHNT and CDR2 YYREEE (reference sequence). The CDR3 spells CASSRDRGSAQPQHF. In DNA, the CDR3 is TGTGCCAGCAGTCGGGACAGGGGATCCGCGCAGCCCCAGCATTTT. The full variable domain, rest sourced from reference TRBV5-4 and TRBJ1-5, is ETGVTQSPTHLIKTRGQQVTLRCSSQSGHNTVSWYQQALGQGPQFIFQYYREEENGRGNFPPRFSGLQFPNYSSELNVNALELDDSALYLCASSRDRGSAQPQHFGDGTRLSIL.

The genes are TRBV6-5 and TRBJ1-5; D is undetermined. Per germline, CDR1 MNHEY and CDR2 SVGAGI. The CDR3 sequence is 13 residues long. Trimming shortened V by 2 bases and J by 1 base, and 3 bases separated the two germline ends. Here the CDR3 DNA reads TGTGCCAGCAGTTACAGCAGCAATCAGCCCCAGCATTTT. Translating it yields CASSYSSNQPQHF.